The 16 T cell receptor beta chains listed next were all sequenced from one sample in a study of blood T cell repertoires in COVID-19. Method: immunoSEQ multiplex PCR; TCRdb's copy keeps in-frame clones and lacks some. Of more than 85,000 clones listed, about 85% are singletons. Sequenced material: peripheral blood. The origin of the receptors is a man aged 45-65 years with acute or convalescent COVID-19.

This clone appeared a single time. In nucleotides, the CDR3 is TGTGCCAGTAGTATAGATAGGCGACTGTATCAGCCCCAGCATTTT. Its translation is CASSIDRRLYQPQHF. V and J are TRBV19 and TRBJ1-5; D is unclear. The germline V gene has CDR1 LNHDA and CDR2 SQIVND (reference sequence). This CDR3 has 15 residues. Trimming took off 0 bases at V and 5 bases at J, with 11 bases between the two ends.

V gene TRBV10-3 combines with J gene TRBJ1-2; D may be TRBD1 (5 bases). CDR3 length: 16 residues. Germline CDR1 ENHRY, CDR2 SYGVKD. V was trimmed by 6 bases and J by 6 bases, leaving 23 bases between them. The CDR3 DNA sequence: TGTGCCATCAGGACCTCCTCTACAGGAGTAGGCGATGGCTACACCTTC. This encodes CAIRTSSTGVGDGYTF.

This clone was detected ten times or more. The rearrangement links TRBV5-6 to TRBJ2-7; no clear D. V lost 4 bases and J lost 0, with 20 bases in between. This CDR3 has 17 amino acids. Germline CDR1 and CDR2: SGHDT and YYEEEE. CDR3 residues: CASSPNPGQTSSYEQYF. The DNA for the CDR3 is TGTGCCAGCAGCCCAAATCCGGGTCAGACGAGCTCCTACGAGCAGTACTTC.

The chain employs TRBV9 and TRBJ2-6; D is ambiguous. The CDR3 is made up of 15 amino acids. The germline CDR1 and CDR2 sequences are SGDLS and YYNGEE. V dropped 4 bases and J dropped 1 base, with 9 bases sitting between them. CDR3 region: CASSHTSSGANVLTF. The CDR3 DNA reads as TGTGCCAGCAGCCATACAAGTTCTGGGGCCAACGTCCTGACTTTC.

The V gene is TRBV5-5, the J gene TRBJ2-7; the D is unclear. The CDR3 consists of 14 residues. In germline, CDR1 is SGHKS, CDR2 YYEKEE (reference sequence). The V end lost 0 bases, the J end lost 2 bases, and 9 bases lay between the germline ends. The CDR3 is CASSLAGLPYEQYF. The CDR3 bases are TGTGCCAGCAGCTTGGCCGGTCTACCCTACGAGCAGTACTTC.

The rearrangement joins TRBV2 to TRBJ1-1; TRBD1 is a possible D gene (6 bases). This CDR3 is 13 amino acids long. Germline loops: CDR1 SNHLY, CDR2 FYNNEI. The V end lost 5 bases, the J end lost 1 base, and 8 bases lay between the germline ends. CDR3 DNA: TGTGCCAGCAGTTCACAGGGGAACACTGAAGCTTTCTTT. This gives the protein CASSSQGNTEAFF.

The genes are TRBV27 and TRBJ1-2, with 7 bases matching TRBD1. Trimming at V came to 5 bases and at J to 2 bases, leaving 2 bases not matched to a gene. This CDR3 has 13 residues. Per the germline V gene, CDR1 is MNHEY and CDR2 is SMNVEV (reference sequence). The CDR3 spells CASSPGQNYGYTF. CDR3 coding DNA: TGTGCCAGCAGTCCGGGACAGAACTATGGCTACACCTTC.

The chain carries TRBV19 and TRBJ2-7; D perhaps matches TRBD1 (6 bases). Per germline, CDR1 LNHDA and CDR2 SQIVND (reference sequence). The CDR3 totals 13 residues. Trimming stripped 5 bases from V and 5 bases from J, with 13 bases between. The CDR3 protein is CASSLRRGDEQYF. CDR3 nucleotide sequence: TGTGCCAGTAGTCTCCGCAGGGGTGACGAGCAGTACTTC. Full variable domain (rest looked up from reference TRBV19 and TRBJ2-7): DGGITQSPKYLFRKEGQNVTLSCEQNLNHDAMYWYRQDPGQGLRLIYYSQIVNDFQKGDIAEGYSVSREKKESFPLTVTSAQKNPTAFYLCASSLRRGDEQYFGPGTRLTVT.

V is TRBV10-1 and J is TRBJ1-6, with no clear D. Germline-derived CDR1 and CDR2 are WNHNN and SYGVQD (reference sequence). The CDR3 consists of 15 residues. Trimming removed 7 bases at V and 7 bases at J, with 17 bases between. The CDR3 spells CASTGGVGENSPLHF. In nucleotides, the CDR3 is TGCGCCAGCACCGGCGGGGTTGGTGAAAATTCACCCCTCCACTTT.

The J gene is TRBJ2-5, the V gene TRBV4-1, with unresolved D. V shed 1 base and J shed 3 bases, with 9 bases lying between them. Germline CDR1 and CDR2: MGHRA and YSYEKL. There are 14 residues in the CDR3. DNA for the CDR3: TGCGCCAGCAGCCAAGGGGCTAAGAAAGAGACCCAGTACTTC. This sequence encodes CASSQGAKKETQYF.

The rearrangement links TRBV13 to TRBJ2-7; D might be TRBD2 (5 bases). The V and J ends lost 4 bases and 2 bases respectively, with 12 bases between them. The length of the CDR3 is 14 residues. Germline CDR1 PRHDT, CDR2 FYEKMQ (reference sequence). The CDR3 bases are TGTGCCAGCAGCTCCCGGGGTACTACCTACGAGCAGTACTTC. Encoded protein: CASSSRGTTYEQYF.

This chain uses TRBV11-2 with TRBJ2-5; D possibly corresponds to TRBD2 (5 bases). This CDR3 contains 15 residues. Germline V gene sequence: CDR1 SGHAT, CDR2 FQNNGV. Trimming stripped 1 base from V and 2 bases from J, with 11 bases between. This CDR3 is CASSLAAERQETQYF. DNA for the CDR3: TGTGCCAGCAGCTTAGCAGCGGAGAGACAAGAGACCCAGTACTTC.

The chain links TRBV5-1 to TRBJ2-5; D uncertain. V lost 4 bases to trimming and J lost 3 bases, with 7 bases between them. There are 12 residues in the CDR3. Germline values: CDR1 SGHRS, CDR2 YFSETQ. The CDR3 loop is CASSASEETQYF. CDR3 nucleotide sequence: TGCGCCAGCAGCGCTAGTGAAGAGACCCAGTACTTC.

The chain uses TRBV28 and TRBJ2-1; 10 nucleotides align to TRBD2. CDR1 and CDR2 (germline): MDHEN, SYDVKM. The V segment lost 10 bases and the J segment 5 bases; nucleotides outside the gene matches: 8. The CDR3 is 14 residues long. In DNA form, the CDR3 reads TGTGCCACTATAGCGGGAGGCCAGAACAATGAGCAGTTCTTC. Its translation is CATIAGGQNNEQFF.

The chain couples TRBV28 to TRBJ2-7; no firm D call. CDR1 is MDHEN, CDR2 SYDVKM, per germline. The CDR3 sequence is 15 residues long. Trimming pared 5 bases from V and 1 base from J, leaving 15 bases between. This CDR3 reads CASSPSINRSYEQYF. CDR3 coding DNA: TGTGCCAGCAGTCCCTCCATAAACAGATCCTACGAGCAGTACTTC.

V is TRBV27 and J is TRBJ2-1, with 7 bases lining up with TRBD2. V lost 5 bases, J lost 10 bases, and 14 bases stayed unmatched. The CDR3 has 15 residues. Germline CDR1 reads MNHEY; CDR2 reads SMNVEV (reference sequence). CDR3 sequence (DNA): TGTGCCAGCAGTCACTCACCGGGAGGAGGGCGGGAGCAGTTCTTC. This gives the protein CASSHSPGGGREQFF.